The clone carrying this T cell receptor (beta chain) has just a few counts. Germline V gene lookup returns CDR1 SGHVS and CDR2 FQNEAQ. V was cut by 5 bases and J by 10 bases, with 23 bases left in between. The CDR3 has 15 amino acids. The data stem from a study of CD8+ T cells in alopecia areata. Sequencing used cDNA as its template, made by extracting RNA and reverse transcribing it. Profiling relied on immunoSEQ multiplex PCR, and the TCRdb table lists in-frame clones only, not all of them. The sample records hundreds of thousands of clones, roughly two thirds being singletons. The sequence was collected from a human donor with alopecia areata. This specimen was CD4+ T cells sorted from blood, taken at week 0. The gene calls are TRBV7-8 and TRBJ1-1, with a possible D match to TRBD1 (5 bases). This CDR3 reads CASSPHLRGGDRAFF. As DNA, the CDR3 is TGTGCCAGCAGCCCTCATTTGCGGGGTGGTGACAGAGCTTTCTTT.